This note documents a single TCR beta chain sequence. The target of this receptor is not known. No base quality values were provided; no much bigger clone lies one nucleotide off. This sample is part of a study of shared clonotypes between healthy human individuals (dated by TCRdb to the early 2020s). For the study in its entirety: The cohort included three men and two women between 18 and 49 years of age. Per donor, three plates each were used for CD4 naive and CD4 memory, two for CD8 naive, and one for CD8 memory. The study deeply sequenced blood TCR repertoires of roughly five healthy adults to estimate repertoire size and the extent of clonotype sharing between individuals. To increase sequencing depth and limit assay-specific biases, TCR repertoire library preparation and sequencing were carried out by different laboratories using diverse techniques. Each donor's leukapheresis produced roughly between roughly 0.94 and 9.5 billion PBMCs. On the study overall, not on this receptor specifically: Larger estimated clonotype richness was generally found for naive subsets than for memory subsets. Because the study included a small number of donors, the genetic and exposure-history diversity represented was limited. Pairwise subsampling indicated that sequencing depth was expected to affect the degree of clonotype sharing among donors. Clonotypes shared by all four sorted-subset donors showed higher generation probabilities than non-shared clonotypes. Incomplete sequencing was indicated by rarefaction of sorted-subset datasets, despite the large sequencing depth. When a handful of donors were compared, the shared fraction of clonotypes was about 5.2% for naive CD4, approximately 3.5% for naive CD8, 2% to 2.5% for memory CD4, and less than 0.45% for memory CD8. Sampling was restricted to blood, and TCR repertoires in tissue are likely to differ from TCR repertoires in blood.

The donors were healthy, HIV-negative adults who had no recently reported acute infections or vaccinations. Only Caucasian adults living in Nashville, Tennessee, USA were represented among the donors. Magnetic negative selection was used to enrich CD4+ T cells, after which naive cells were positively selected on CD45RA and the negative fraction became the memory subset. Blood was collected by leukapheresis, and PBMCs were isolated by Ficoll-Histopaque density gradient centrifugation and then cryopreserved in liquid nitrogen vapor phase. Analytical flow cytometry was used to check the purity and quantity of each magnetically sorted T cell population. Genomic DNA was isolated from each sorted fraction and quantified by UV absorbance on a Nanodrop 2000c. TCR CDR3 regions were amplified from genomic DNA by multiplex PCR using the deep immunoSEQ assay. Genomic DNA extracted from each cell subset was distributed evenly over all wells of several immunoSEQ 96-well plates, and each plate served as one replicate. For sorted subsets, each replicate PCR was loaded with around 200 ng genomic DNA, equivalent to 30,000 or so T cell genomes. Purified libraries were measured with a Qubit 3.0 fluorometer, size-checked on a Bioanalyzer 2100, and measured again with the KAPA Library Quantification kit. Every immunoSEQ 96-well plate was sequenced on a separate single-read 150-cycle Illumina NextSeq 550 flow cell. Regarding the original processing steps: Because only junctional sequences without quality scores were contained in the immunoSEQ output, filtering matching that applied to full-length reads could not be performed. Sequences were annotated with PyIR, a Python wrapper for IgBLAST v1.9, and V/J genes and CDR3 were assigned using IMGT germline references. Reads were filtered out if the reads had weak V/J assignments (E-value above 1e-6), no CDR3, stop codons, out-of-frame junctions, or ambiguous translated residues. V3J clonotypes were defined as sequences sharing an identical inferred V gene, J gene, and CDR3 amino acid sequence. Percentage overlap between repertoires was computed as shared unique clonotypes divided by the size of the smaller repertoire. RTK rarefaction, the Chao1 estimator, and Recon v2.1 estimates of unobserved clonotypes were used to assess repertoire richness. Generation probabilities were computed with OLGA for all TCRbeta clonotypes obtained by the gDNA method from several donors. TCRdb mirrors the immuneACCESS table, restricted to in-frame sequences. Some clones are absent from its copies; in checked studies, under half trace to an unresolved V gene, and the reason for the others is unknown. The V and J calls and clone size were taken over from that table, and D and trimming were inferred from the DNA. The sample table lists some 1 million clones, about 76% of them with a count of one. Clones ranked in the top ten supply about 1.5% of the sample.

This sequence originates from a man in his late teens or twenties in good health. The sequencing input was memory CD4+ T cells sorted from blood. The meaning of the sample's cell subset or site label: CD45RA-negative fraction.

The CDR3 protein: CASLRGQMTFF. The sequence in DNA is TGTGCCAGCCTTAGGGGACAGATGACTTTCTTT. Rearrangement joined TRBV6-5 to TRBJ1-1, and 7 junction bases match TRBD1. The CDR3 runs 11 amino acids, cysteine and phenylalanine included. The entry retains the CDR3 DNA only, 33 bases that are in frame from base 1. From the germline V gene, CDR1 is MNHEY and CDR2 is SVGAGI. Trimming takes 8 bases off V and 12 bases off J; junction bases not matched to a gene: 9.